One and the same sample provided the 11 T cell receptor beta chains below, sequenced in a study of T cell changes during pregnancy in multiple sclerosis. The repertoire was sequenced with immunoSEQ multiplex PCR; TCRdb's copy has only in-frame clones and lacks some. The table shows fewer than 90,000 clones, with around 93% occurring only once. The sequencing here drew on peripheral blood, taken in the third trimester of pregnancy. These receptors all stem from a female donor in good health, enrolled as a control in a pregnancy study.

This clone was detected once. The junction departs from germline at one end; a sequencing error may be responsible. The chain recombines TRBV2 with TRBJ2-5; D ambiguous. The CDR3 loop spans 11 amino acids. From germline, CDR1 is SNHLY and CDR2 FYNNEI. The CDR3 is CASSDQETQYF. In nucleotides, the CDR3 is TGTGCCAGCAGTGACCAGGAGACCCAGTACTTC.

The chain combines TRBV5-4 with TRBJ2-2; TRBD1 agrees at 9 bases. Germline CDR1 is SGHNT and CDR2 is YYREEE (reference sequence). The trim removed 4 bases at V and 5 bases at J, leaving 9 bases unmatched. This CDR3 comprises 16 residues. CDR3 bases: TGTGCCAGCAGCACCTCACAGGGGGCGCGAACCGGGGAGCTGTTTTTT. This translates into CASSTSQGARTGELFF.

The rearrangement links TRBV7-6 to TRBJ2-1; 13 nucleotides align to TRBD2. Germline values: CDR1 SGHVS, CDR2 FNYEAQ. V trimming: 8 bases; J trimming: 5 bases; junction bases outside the gene matches: 12. This CDR3 has 17 amino acids. The CDR3 protein is CASAGLAGVVGNNEQFF. The CDR3 DNA reads TGTGCCAGCGCCGGACTAGCGGGAGTTGTGGGGAACAATGAGCAGTTCTTC.

The genes are TRBV29-1 and TRBJ2-1; maybe TRBD1 (6 bases). V dropped 6 bases and J dropped 10 bases, with 13 bases sitting between them. The CDR3 loop spans 11 amino acids. Germline V gene data show CDR1 as SQVTM and CDR2 as ANQGSEA. CDR3 loop: CSVHRTAEQFF. CDR3 coding DNA: TGCAGCGTCCACCGGACAGCCGAGCAGTTCTTC.

The V and J genes are TRBV2 and TRBJ2-7; 7 bases align to TRBD1. Germline trimming cut 3 bases from V and 4 bases from J; bases unmatched to any gene: 6. The CDR3 is made up of 14 amino acids. Looked up from germline, CDR1 is SNHLY and CDR2 is FYNNEI. The CDR3 nucleotides read TGTGCCAGCAGTGATCAGGGGGTAGGGTACGAGCAGTACTTC. It is translated as CASSDQGVGYEQYF.

The CDR3 coding sequence is TGTGCCAGCAGCCTCTCCAAGATGGGGGACAGGGTGGTGGAGACCCAGTACTTC. Its protein is CASSLSKMGDRVVETQYF. This rearrangement joins TRBV4-2 to TRBJ2-5, with TRBD1 identical over 9 bases. CDR3 size: 18 residues. Germline assignment: CDR1 LGHNA and CDR2 YNFKEQ. Trimming at V came to 4 bases and at J to 5 bases, leaving 17 bases not matched to a gene.

This chain uses TRBV27 with TRBJ2-6, with 8 bases that match TRBD1. The CDR3 is 18 amino acids. Trimming took 2 bases from V and 0 from J; bases not matched to a gene: 6. The germline V gene has CDR1 MNHEY and CDR2 SMNVEV (reference sequence). The CDR3 nucleotides are TGTGCCAGCAGTTTAACTAGGACAGGGCCCTCTGGGGCCAACGTCCTGACTTTC. It translates to CASSLTRTGPSGANVLTF.

The chain links TRBV9 to TRBJ2-3, with a tentative D call TRBD2 (6 bases). The V end lost 4 bases, the J end lost 2 bases, and 14 bases lay between the germline ends. Germline lookup yields CDR1 SGDLS and CDR2 YYNGEE. The CDR3 has 15 residues. The CDR3 DNA sequence: TGTGCCAGCAGCTTCCGGGACTCCGCCACAGATACGCAGTATTTT. Protein sequence: CASSFRDSATDTQYF.

This chain uses TRBV19 with TRBJ2-7; 9 bases align to TRBD1. The junction had 7 bases not matched to a gene; V was cut back by 5 bases and J by 2 bases. This CDR3 is built from 15 residues. In germline, CDR1 is LNHDA, CDR2 SQIVND (reference sequence). The CDR3: CASSFSTGGAYEQYF. The CDR3 DNA reads as TGTGCCAGTAGTTTCTCGACAGGGGGAGCCTACGAGCAGTACTTC.

CDR3 in amino acids: CATSRASETQYF. CDR3 bases: TGTGCCACCAGCAGAGCCTCGGAGACCCAGTACTTC. This chain uses TRBV15 with TRBJ2-5; D unclear. Germline values: CDR1 LNHNV, CDR2 YYDKDF (reference sequence). Deletions cut 1 base from V and 5 bases from J, with 5 bases between. CDR3 length: 12 amino acids.

This clone occurred a few times. The chain carries TRBV2 and TRBJ2-1, with TRBD2 matching 10 bases. This CDR3 comprises 16 residues. V shed 2 bases and J 4 bases; nucleotides not matched to a gene: 5. The germline V gene has CDR1 SNHLY and CDR2 FYNNEI. The CDR3 region is CASSETGLANYNEQFF. The CDR3 region has the DNA TGTGCCAGCAGTGAAACGGGACTAGCGAATTACAATGAGCAGTTCTTC.